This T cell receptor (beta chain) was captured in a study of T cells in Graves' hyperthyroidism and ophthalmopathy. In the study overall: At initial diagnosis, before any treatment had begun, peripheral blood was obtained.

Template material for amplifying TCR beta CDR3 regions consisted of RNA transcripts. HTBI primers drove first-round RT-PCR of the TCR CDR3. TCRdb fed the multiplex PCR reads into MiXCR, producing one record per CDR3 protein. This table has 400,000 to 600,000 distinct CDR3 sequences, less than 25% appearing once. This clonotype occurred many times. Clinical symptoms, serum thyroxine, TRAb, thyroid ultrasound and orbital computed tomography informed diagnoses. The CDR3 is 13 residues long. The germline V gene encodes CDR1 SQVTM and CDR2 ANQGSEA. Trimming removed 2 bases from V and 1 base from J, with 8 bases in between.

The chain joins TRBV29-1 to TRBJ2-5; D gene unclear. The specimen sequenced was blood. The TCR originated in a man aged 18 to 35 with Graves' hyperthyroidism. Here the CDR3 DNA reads TGCAGCGTTGAATATACGGGCCAAGAGACCCAGTACTTC. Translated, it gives CSVEYTGQETQYF.